This T cell receptor (beta chain) is drawn from a study of blood T cell repertoires in COVID-19. After removal of 8 bases from V and 11 bases from J, the junction contained 13 bases not matched to a gene. The germline CDR1 and CDR2 sequences are SQVTM and ANQGSEA. This CDR3 spans 13 amino acids. Participant ages covered roughly 18 to 89 years across 24 US areas. This clone was detected only once. Original processing methods: Estimates of nucleated cell counts were drawn from the amplification of reference gene primers. Profiling relied on immunoSEQ multiplex PCR, and the TCRdb table lists in-frame clones only, not all of them. From that table come the V and J calls and clone size; the DNA was used to work out D and trimming. Of tens of thousands of clones in the sample, roughly 70% were seen once.

Sequencing was done on a sample of PBMCs or T cells enriched from blood (not recorded which). The receptor comes from an older woman who had been exposed to COVID-19. V is TRBV29-1 and J is TRBJ1-2, with 11 bases matching TRBD1. CDR3 nucleotides: TGCAGCTCAGTACCGGGACAGGGGGGAAGGTACACCTTC. It translates to CSSVPGQGGRYTF.